Detailed here is one T cell receptor beta chain. The antigen is not known. V was pared by 0 bases and J by 8 bases, with 1 base of the junction left unmatched. The CDR3 runs 14 residues. Germline lookup yields CDR1 SEHNR and CDR2 FQNEAQ (reference sequence). Presence of unique molecular identifiers characterized the TCR beta cDNA libraries. TCRdb independently ran MiXCR on the PCR reads; one entry per CDR3 protein. The sample lists some 690,000 distinct CDR3 sequences; roughly three fifths were seen once. The data stem from a study of post-analysis software for immune sequencing data. Study-wide results and caveats: In patients, roughly 5 TRBV segments were more frequent than in controls, with TRBV5-6, TRBV5-1 and TRBV20-1 among them.

The source material was blood. The chain carries TRBV7-9 and TRBJ1-4; 9 bases line up with TRBD1. This TCR derives from a girl aged 2-9 years with multiple sclerosis. The chain's CDR3 is CASSLAGTGEKLFF. The CDR3 DNA sequence: TGTGCCAGCAGCTTAGCTGGGACAGGGGAAAAACTGTTTTTT.